One sample yielded the 7 T cell receptor beta chains listed below, sequenced in a study of T-cell memory formation after mild COVID-19. TCRdb fed the 5' RACE reads into MiXCR, producing one record per CDR3 protein. The top ten clones hold 12% of a sample with roughly 350,000 distinct CDR3 sequences, roughly 20% of them seen once. Material for sequencing was PBMCs or a T cell subset sorted from them (not recorded which). Every receptor here comes from an adult woman who had mild COVID-19 (a few samples of this study predate the infection). Cell type and time point are not known.

The chain is built from TRBV27 and TRBJ2-7; a weak D match, TRBD1 (5 bases). Germline CDR1 reads MNHEY; CDR2 reads SMNVEV (reference sequence). V was pared by 5 bases and J by 4 bases, with 18 bases between. CDR3 size: 15 residues. CDR3 protein: CASSPRVVDLYEQYF. CDR3 sequence (DNA): TGTGCCAGCAGTCCCAGGGTAGTAGATTTATACGAGCAGTACTTC.

This chain uses TRBV27 with TRBJ1-2; the D gene is possibly TRBD1 (5 bases). Trimming cost V 3 bases and J 4 bases, with 15 bases left between them. Germline CDR1 is MNHEY and CDR2 is SMNVEV (reference sequence). The CDR3 is 15 amino acids. The CDR3 region is CASSLGGIYGYGYTF. The CDR3 bases are TGTGCCAGCAGTTTGGGGGGGATTTACGGCTATGGCTACACCTTC.

V is TRBV4-2 and J is TRBJ2-5; D is unresolved. Germline V CDR1 and CDR2: LGHNA, YNFKEQ. Trimming removed 5 bases from V and 5 bases from J, with 15 bases in between. CDR3 length: 14 amino acids. This CDR3 reads CASSIGRPRETQYF. The CDR3 nucleotides read TGTGCCAGCAGCATTGGGCGCCCGAGGGAGACCCAGTACTTC.

V usage is TRBV14 and J usage is TRBJ2-3, with TRBD2 matching 12 bases. V was clipped by 4 bases and J by 0 bases; unmatched bases: 11. This CDR3 comprises 19 residues. Germline lookup yields CDR1 SGHDN and CDR2 FVKESK. The CDR3 sequence is CASSPGLAGYPLSTDTQYF. CDR3 DNA: TGTGCCAGCAGCCCAGGACTAGCGGGATACCCCCTTAGCACAGATACGCAGTATTTT.

The chain is built from TRBV14 and TRBJ1-1; D is unclear. This CDR3 has 13 amino acids. Trimming took 4 bases from V and 1 from J, leaving 7 bases between them. Germline V gene sequence: CDR1 SGHDN, CDR2 FVKESK. CDR3 in DNA: TGTGCCAGCAGCCTCCAGCCGAACACTGAAGCTTTCTTT. Residues: CASSLQPNTEAFF.

The V call is TRBV18, the J call TRBJ1-3; D ambiguous. Germline assignment: CDR1 KGHSH and CDR2 LQKENI. The CDR3 extends over 13 amino acids. V gave up 0 bases and J gave up 6 bases, with 6 bases separating them. CDR3 nucleotide sequence: TGTGCCAGCTCACCACCACGGCTAAACACCATATATTTT. It encodes CASSPPRLNTIYF.

This rearrangement joins TRBV29-1 to TRBJ1-2; D is uncertain. V was shortened by 6 bases and J by 7 bases, with 21 bases between the two germline ends. The CDR3 sequence is 14 residues long. Germline CDR1 reads SQVTM; CDR2 reads ANQGSEA. The CDR3 region has the DNA TGCAGCGTCCTGATACGGGCCCTGGGAGGTGGCTACACCTTC. It codes for CSVLIRALGGGYTF.